The clone carrying this TCR beta chain was detected only a few times. The J segment lost 6 bases and the V segment lost 4 bases, leaving 3 bases of the junction unmatched. Germline values: CDR1 SGHVS, CDR2 FNYEAQ. There are 14 residues in the CDR3. The data are from a study of T-cell reconstitution after alpha-beta-depleted transplantation in children. Unique molecular identifiers were incorporated into the prepared TCRbeta library. TCRdb passed the PCR reads through MiXCR, listing each CDR3 protein once. The sample yields some 350,000 distinct CDR3 sequences, about 9.3% seen once. The receptor was derived from a human donor who donated a stem cell graft to a child with acute lymphoblastic leukemia. This chain joins TRBV7-6 and TRBJ2-7, with 13 bases fitting TRBD2. This material consisted of PBMCs from the stem cell graft donor, taken from the stem cell graft. This CDR3 is CASSSWTSGSEQYF. CDR3 sequence (DNA): TGTGCCAGCAGCTCTTGGACTAGCGGGAGCGAGCAGTACTTC.